A selection of T cell receptor beta chains follows, all from one sample in a study of shared clonotypes between healthy human individuals. TCRdb's copy holds only in-frame clones and misses some; the assay was immunoSEQ multiplex PCR. The table records some 550,000 clones, more than 95% of them present only once. Sequenced sample: naive CD4+ T cells sorted from blood. All receptors derive from a woman aged 25 to 39 in good health. Each CDR3 is given with its conserved first and last residue. A D gene is named only where the DNA matches it firmly. Part of the rows lack a size; the others show once, few, many or a class for expanded clones.

J: TRBJ2-1
size: NA
V: TRBV27
D: TRBD2
CDR3: CASKGTSGIAGEQFF
DNA: TGTGCCAGCAAGGGGACTAGCGGGATAGCAGGTGAGCAGTTCTTC

J: TRBJ2-1
size: NA
V: TRBV19
D: TRBD2
CDR3: CASSPTSGSLEQFF
DNA: TGTGCCAGTAGTCCGACTAGCGGGAGTCTAGAGCAGTTCTTC

J: TRBJ2-3
size: NA
V: TRBV11-2
D: NA
CDR3: CASSSWTTRTDTQYF
DNA: TGTGCCAGCAGCTCCTGGACTACCCGCACAGATACGCAGTATTTT

J: TRBJ2-7
size: NA
V: TRBV6-1
D: NA
CDR3: CACRILNEQYF
DNA: TGTGCGTGCAGAATTTTGAACGAGCAGTACTTC

J: TRBJ2-6
size: NA
V: TRBV28
D: NA
CDR3: CASSLAVAGANVLTF
DNA: TGTGCCAGCAGTTTGGCTGTCGCTGGGGCCAACGTCCTGACTTTC

J: TRBJ2-5
size: NA
V: TRBV6-1
D: TRBD2
CDR3: CASSAAGGPETQYF
DNA: TGTGCCAGCAGTGCGGCGGGAGGGCCAGAGACCCAGTACTTC

J: TRBJ2-1
size: NA
V: TRBV5-1
D: TRBD2
CDR3: CASSLVSSGLYNEQFF
DNA: TGCGCCAGCAGCTTGGTGTCTAGCGGGCTGTACAATGAGCAGTTCTTC

J: TRBJ2-5
size: once
V: TRBV5-1
D: NA
CDR3: CASSSTPTGDSRGTQYF
DNA: TGCGCCAGCAGCTCCACCCCGACGGGGGATTCTCGGGGGACCCAGTACTTC

J: TRBJ2-1
size: NA
V: TRBV6-1
D: NA
CDR3: CATRGREGHNEQFF
DNA: TGTGCCACCCGTGGGCGGGAAGGGCACAATGAGCAGTTCTTC

J: TRBJ2-2
size: NA
V: TRBV15
D: NA
CDR3: CATSRAGAAGELFF
DNA: TGTGCCACCAGCAGAGCAGGGGCGGCCGGGGAGCTGTTTTTT

J: TRBJ2-6
size: NA
V: TRBV19
D: NA
CDR3: CASSIGGGRTSGANVLTF
DNA: TGTGCCAGTAGTATCGGAGGGGGCCGAACCTCTGGGGCCAACGTCCTGACTTTC

J: TRBJ1-3
size: NA
V: TRBV5-1
D: NA
CDR3: CASSFGYSGNTIYF
DNA: TGCGCCAGCAGCTTCGGTTACTCTGGAAACACCATATATTTT

J: TRBJ2-7
size: NA
V: TRBV19
D: TRBD2
CDR3: CASSWGGWRERHEQYF
DNA: TGTGCCAGTAGTTGGGGAGGTTGGCGGGAGCGACACGAGCAGTACTTC